This T cell receptor (beta chain) was sequenced during a study of cytomegalovirus exposure and HLA in healthy donors (dated by TCRdb to 2016 to 2017). For context, the study as a whole: An earlier analysis of approximately 600 of the donors reported approximately 270 Gb of sequence data and some 120 million unique TCR beta sequences from 150 million to 200 million T cells. Both class I and class II loci were covered by HLA typing, at four-digit resolution. Donor age, sex, ethnicity and CMV serostatus were collected together with the repertoire data. A later analysis re-examined previously published TCR beta repertoires from roughly 650 donors and added high-resolution HLA genotyping to investigate patterns of TCR occurrence. On average, roughly 200,000 unique TCR beta nucleotide sequences were sequenced per donor among fewer than 500 genotyped donors of the cohort, with roughly 20% of those sequences being non-productive. To predict cytomegalovirus infection status, the study brought together high-throughput TCR immunosequencing, statistical association of individual TCRs with disease status, and machine learning. The study aimed to test whether signatures of past pathogen exposure could be identified by cataloging public T cell receptors. All discovery cohort repertoires had been generated using a single sequencing platform. Roughly 5 DR-DQ haplotypes were handled as single units for association and clustering, since linkage in the cohort was strong. An earlier analysis of 587 of the donors used high-throughput TCR beta sequencing to judge whether each TCR beta V gene segment behaved as functional or pseudogenic. Rather than drawing on any new phenotypic data, the later analysis identified candidate immune exposures from TCR beta sequences and the way those sequences occurred across donors. Using immunosequencing, the study profiled T cell repertoires from about 620 subjects and related those repertoires to cytomegalovirus serostatus. Typing coverage varied by locus: about 620-640 donors for A, B, C, DRB1 and DQB1; 522 for DQA1; about 570 for DPA1; around 450 for DPB1. The genetic ancestry cluster associated with self-reported Caucasian donors included roughly four fifths of the 300 to 400 genotyped donors. A later genetic analysis took genome-wide SNP genotypes for about 65% of the 666 donors and used that subset as a discovery cohort. A separate validation cohort of about 110 different subjects was used in addition to the 666-subject first cohort. Roughly 290 gigabases of sequencing data and around 80 million unique TCR sequences made up an early release that covered several hundred HLA-typed donors.

The cohort was made up of roughly 670 healthy bone marrow donors. Cohort members were all nominally healthy when sampled, although unrecorded immune exposures were likely present. The donor tested CMV seropositive, placing the donor among the approximately 310 seropositive members of the cohort. A peripheral blood sample was provided by each donor, and peripheral blood mononuclear cells were used for TCR beta sequencing. The Qiagen DNeasy Blood Extraction Kit was used to extract genomic DNA from the blood cell samples. Receptor libraries were prepared by the immunoSEQ multiplex PCR assay. The multiplex PCR relied on a mix of 60 forward primers for TCR Vbeta segments and 13 reverse primers for TCR Jbeta segments. The CDR3 region of rearranged TCR beta genes was amplified from genomic DNA with a multiplex PCR assay. Amplified TCR beta libraries were sequenced as 87-base-pair reads on the Illumina HiSeq System. The authors' analysis ran thus. Across the 500 to 750 repertoires, a later analysis counted around 80 million unique TCR beta chains, some 11 million of which were shared by at least two donors. Raw reads were error-corrected and collapsed into unique sequences with a nearest-neighbor algorithm that merged closely related sequences to remove PCR and sequencing errors. CDR3 sequences were aligned to IMGT reference sequences to assign V, D and J gene segments. For a sequence to be retained, at least a six-nucleotide match to both a V gene segment and a J gene segment was required. Rearrangements were classified as productive when the CDR3 lacked stop codons and remained in frame with V and J, and all other rearrangements were classified as non-productive. CDR3 was defined by IMGT convention, running from the second conserved V-encoded cysteine to the conserved J-encoded phenylalanine. The earlier analysis of about 500 of the donors excluded sequences that lacked an unambiguous match to a single V gene segment. An earlier analysis of almost 600 of the donors classified V segments as functional when productive rearrangements were above 56.7% and as segregating when the standard deviation between donors was above 5%. A statistical classification framework was built to diagnose cytomegalovirus status from the catalog of TCR beta chain sequences. In a later analysis, V and J genes were assigned by comparing TCR nucleotide sequences against IMGT/GENE-DB human TR gene sequences. Using the TCRdist pipeline, a later analysis assigned CDR3 sequences along with most-parsimonious VDJ recombination scenarios. In a later analysis, each TCR beta chain was defined by its CDR3 amino acid sequence together with its V-gene family, and reads without a unique V-gene family were excluded. In a later analysis, 450 to 600 highly shared, low-generation-probability nucleotide sequences were removed to address suspected cross-contamination and a sequencing artifact. In a later analysis, a clonal expansion index for each public chain was calculated from normalized within-repertoire ranks of inferred template counts. Generation probabilities in a later analysis came from a VDJ recombination model fitted to out-of-frame rearrangements, and those results were checked against IGoR. In a later analysis, hypergeometric tests were used to score TCR-TCR, TCR-HLA and TCR-CMV co-occurrence, with a repertoire-size bias correction applied to TCR pairs. To estimate false discovery rates, a later analysis permuted the HLA or CMV assignments 20 times. In a later analysis, co-occurring TCRs were grouped with DBSCAN, and TCRdist sequence similarity was added when clustering was performed within HLA-allele-positive subsets. Repertoires with fewer than 30,000 or more than 120,000 public chains were left out of co-occurrence clustering, as were roughly five repertoires with anomalous nucleotide sharing. TCRdb stores this immuneACCESS table with in-frame sequences only. Part of the clones is absent; in the studies checked, under half of the shortfall reflects unresolved V genes, and no reason is known for the rest. V and J calls and clone size are copied from that table; D and trimming were computed from the DNA. The sample data list roughly 130,000 clones, and about 74% of these were observed just once. The biggest ten clones account for almost 6% of the sample.

Points on this clone: Its antigen remains undetermined. Base qualities are not recorded, but no much larger clone differs from it by a single base.

From a lookup of the germline V gene, CDR1 and CDR2 are MNHNS and SASEGT. The junction carries 6 bases between V and J, which are trimmed by 2 bases and 0 bases respectively. The CDR3 sequence holds 14 residues, the cysteine and phenylalanine included. Only the CDR3 region is kept as DNA, spanning 42 bases read in frame from base 1. Results the study describes overall, beyond this receptor: According to a later analysis, parvovirus B19, influenza, CMV and Epstein-Barr virus appeared linked to several top co-occurrence clusters. The authors suggested that the approach could potentially be extended to other disease states and immunological phenotypes. Strong co-occurrence of HLA alleles, especially DR and DQ, made assigning TCR associations to individual alleles difficult. The only immune exposure information available for the cohort was CMV serostatus. A further reported finding was that TCR beta sequences accurately predicted the HLA-A and HLA-B alleles for most subjects in the first cohort. An earlier analysis of some 590 of the donors showed that most TCR beta V segments appeared in productive rearrangements either about 87% or about 30% of the time, which broadly matched IMGT annotations. A total of around 150 TCR beta chains were listed by the study as associated with cytomegalovirus. V-gene and J-gene trimming of TCR beta chains was associated with a missense DCLRE1C variant in a later genetic analysis, and the association was replicated in an independent cohort. The earlier analysis of approximately 590 of the donors excluded seventeen rarely observed V segments, including chromosome 9 orphons, because counts were too low. The sequencing pipeline was judged likely to have produced a cluster of highly shared sequence variants as a technical artifact. In vitro tests confirmed that a few of the cytomegalovirus-associated TCR beta chains recognize cytomegalovirus antigens. While some public TCRs were present in many individuals, most TCR sequences turned up only very rarely across donors. Specific HLA alleles were associated with 16,951 TCR beta sequences at a false discovery rate of 0.05 in a later analysis. A later genetic analysis reported fewer N-insertions in productive TCRs among donors in an Asian-associated ancestry cluster than the roughly 640-donor mean. Correlated functional status among segregating V segments might be attributable to linkage disequilibrium, but an unknown experimental factor could not be ruled out. Presence/absence analyses assumed roughly uniform sequencing depth across donors, an assumption that may not hold. In a later analysis, TCR association rates were found to vary across HLA loci, with the most associated TCRs seen for DRB1 alleles and the fewest for HLA-C alleles. In a later analysis, HLA-associated TCR beta chains showed more clonal expansion and lower generation probabilities than non-associated chains that were equally common. The classifier was reported to diagnose cytomegalovirus status with high specificity and sensitivity in both the original cohort and the validation cohort. HLA typing was unavailable for some donors at each locus, so association tests used only the typed subset. Some IMGT-functional V segments, including TRBV6-2 and TRBV6-3, could not be distinguished by the 87-base-pair reads and were therefore excluded. Only TCR beta chains were sequenced in this cohort, and the absence of alpha or paired-chain data limited detectable features. A later analysis found that most CMV-associated TCR beta chains appeared HLA-restricted, with HLA associations seemingly driven largely by CMV exposure.

The clonotype was recovered from a woman between 50 and 59 years old in good health and CMV-seropositive. This chain is built from TRBV6-1 and TRBJ2-3; the D gene is not confidently resolved. Sequenced input: PBMCs. This receptor carries the CDR3 CASSEQFSTDTQYF. The nucleotide sequence is given as TGTGCCAGCAGTGAACAGTTTAGCACAGATACGCAGTATTTT.